A single T cell receptor beta chain is shown here with its context. The record originates from a study of control samples from healthy donors and cancer patients. V was trimmed by 2 bases and J by 0 bases, leaving 12 bases between them. The germline gives CDR1 SGDLS, CDR2 YYNGEE. The CDR3 is 16 amino acids. TCRdb's table, derived via immunoSEQ multiplex PCR, lists solely in-frame clones and lacks some. The sample lists approximately 100,000 clones, about four fifths occurring once. J is TRBJ2-1 and V is TRBV9; the D gene is possibly TRBD2 (6 bases). The source material was blood. This TCR came from a man aged 60-69 years in good health. CDR3 sequence (DNA): TGTGCCAGCAGCGTTAGCGGCGTTCCCTCCTACAATGAGCAGTTCTTC. Translation gives CASSVSGVPSYNEQFF. Combining the CDR3 with reference TRBV9 and TRBJ2-1 gives the whole variable domain DSGVTQTPKHLITATGQRVTLRCSPRSGDLSVYWYQQSLDQGLQFLIQYYNGEERAKGNILERFSAQQFPDLHSELNLSSLELGDSALYFCASSVSGVPSYNEQFFGPGTRLTVL.